The 16 T cell receptor beta chains in this list originate from one sample, sequenced in a study of blood T cell repertoires in COVID-19. Profiled with immunoSEQ multiplex PCR; TCRdb holds only in-frame clones, not every one. The data hold some 400,000 clones, with 90% observed a single time. Sequencing input: peripheral blood. Every receptor here comes from a man in his late teens or twenties with active or convalescent COVID-19.

A single count supports this clone. The V gene is TRBV2, the J gene TRBJ2-7, with TRBD1 identical over 10 bases. With 3 bases clipped from V and 4 bases from J, the junction kept 6 bases outside the gene matches. Germline V lookup: CDR1 SNHLY, CDR2 FYNNEI. The CDR3 has 15 amino acids. The CDR3 is CASSERGQGNYEQYF. CDR3 nucleotides: TGTGCCAGCAGTGAGAGGGGACAGGGGAATTACGAGCAGTACTTC.

This chain uses TRBV15 with TRBJ2-1, with 9 bases that match TRBD2. There are 17 residues in the CDR3. V gave up 2 bases and J gave up 8 bases; unmatched junction bases: 13. Germline CDR1 reads LNHNV; CDR2 reads YYDKDF (reference sequence). The CDR3 region has the DNA TGTGCCACCAGCAGAAACCGTAGCGGGGGCCCATTTCATGAGCAGTTCTTC. Protein product: CATSRNRSGGPFHEQFF. Complete variable domain (other parts from reference TRBV15 and TRBJ2-1): DAMVIQNPRYQVTQFGKPVTLSCSQTLNHNVMYWYQQKSSQAPKLLFHYYDKDFNNEADTPDNFQSRRPNTSFCFLDIRSPGLGDTAMYLCATSRNRSGGPFHEQFFGPGTRLTVL.

The V and J genes are TRBV6-5 and TRBJ2-2; 8 bases map to TRBD2. V shed 10 bases and J 0 bases; nucleotides not matched to a gene: 7. The germline CDR1 and CDR2 sequences are MNHEY and SVGAGI. The CDR3 has 15 amino acids. The CDR3, as DNA: TGTGCCACCGGGGGGGCATCCGCGAACACCGGGGAGCTGTTTTTT. This gives the protein CATGGASANTGELFF.

This sequence joins TRBV19 and TRBJ1-2; 7 bases match TRBD1. After removal of 9 bases from V and 6 bases from J, the junction contained 7 bases not matched to a gene. Germline values: CDR1 LNHDA, CDR2 SQIVND (reference sequence). There are 12 residues in the CDR3. CDR3 bases: TGTGCCAGCCAGACAGGGCTGGATGGCTACACCTTC. This gives the protein CASQTGLDGYTF.

The chain employs TRBV6-5 and TRBJ2-2, with 7 bases aligning to TRBD2. Germline assignment: CDR1 MNHEY and CDR2 SVGAGI. The CDR3 extends over 15 amino acids. The junction had 11 bases not matched to a gene; V was cut back by 5 bases and J by 8 bases. CDR3 region: CASSPGLTSTGELFF. CDR3 bases: TGTGCCAGCAGTCCGGGACTAACAAGCACTGGGGAGCTGTTTTTT.

The V gene is TRBV7-3, the J gene TRBJ2-1; maybe TRBD1 (6 bases). V was cut by 5 bases and J by 10 bases, with 15 bases left in between. The CDR3 has 13 amino acids. In germline, CDR1 is SGHTA, CDR2 FQGTGA. CDR3 sequence reads: CASSPGNDREQFF. DNA for the CDR3: TGTGCCAGCAGCCCCGGAAATGACAGGGAGCAGTTCTTC.

V gene TRBV9 combines with J gene TRBJ2-7; D is unclear. The CDR3 is made up of 14 amino acids. Looked up from germline, CDR1 is SGDLS and CDR2 is YYNGEE. Trimming took off 0 bases at V and 2 bases at J, with 9 bases between the two ends. The CDR3 sequence is CASSVVATTYEQYF. CDR3 sequence (DNA): TGTGCCAGCAGCGTAGTCGCTACGACCTACGAGCAGTACTTC.

This rearrangement joins TRBV30 to TRBJ2-1; D is undetermined. Deletions cut 2 bases from V and 12 bases from J, with 17 bases between. The CDR3 runs 13 residues. CDR1 is GTSNPN, CDR2 SVGIG, per germline (reference sequence). The CDR3 is CAWSPDSAVGQFF. CDR3 in DNA: TGTGCCTGGAGTCCAGACTCCGCCGTAGGGCAGTTCTTC. Full variable domain (rest looked up from reference TRBV30 and TRBJ2-1): SQTIHQWPATLVQPVGSPLSLECTVEGTSNPNLYWYRQAAGRGLQLLFYSVGIGQISSEVPQNLSASRPQDRQFILSSKKLLLSDSGFYLCAWSPDSAVGQFFGPGTRLTVL.

V gene TRBV3-1 (or the pseudogene TRBV3-2) combines with J gene TRBJ1-4, with D maybe TRBD1 (5 bases). The CDR3 spans 15 residues. CDR1 and CDR2 from the germline V gene are LGHDT and YNNKEL (reference sequence). Trimming stripped 1 base from V and 8 bases from J, with 14 bases between. CDR3 in amino acids: CASSQVSGAREKLFF. The CDR3 DNA is TGTGCCAGCAGCCAAGTTTCTGGGGCAAGGGAAAAACTGTTTTTT.

The chain joins TRBV6-2 or TRBV6-3 to TRBJ1-1, with TRBD1 identical over 9 bases. J gave up 4 bases and V 2 bases, and 8 bases lay outside the gene matches. CDR1 and CDR2 (germline): MNHEY, SVGEGT. The CDR3 contains 16 residues. CDR3 bases: TGTGCCAGCAGTTACCCAACAGGGGGCGCGGCCACTGAAGCTTTCTTT. Its translation: CASSYPTGGAATEAFF.

The chain couples TRBV18 to TRBJ2-1; TRBD1 aligns across 8 bases. Germline loops: CDR1 KGHSH, CDR2 LQKENI. The CDR3 is 16 residues long. The V segment lost 2 bases and the J segment 8 bases; nucleotides outside the gene matches: 11. CDR3 in DNA: TGTGCCAGCTCACCAGGTCCACCAGGGGGCCTCGATGAGCAGTTCTTC. Amino acid sequence: CASSPGPPGGLDEQFF.

The rearrangement uses TRBV19 and TRBJ2-2; 8 nucleotides match TRBD1. The length of the CDR3 is 16 residues. V was pared by 4 bases and J by 0 bases, with 4 bases of the junction left unmatched. Germline V gives CDR1 LNHDA, CDR2 SQIVND (reference sequence). The CDR3 protein is CASSNSGGPNTGELFF. CDR3 in DNA: TGTGCCAGTAGTAATTCAGGGGGCCCGAACACCGGGGAGCTGTTTTTT.

This clone was seen just once. The rearrangement joins TRBV24-1 to TRBJ1-1; D possibly corresponds to TRBD1 (6 bases). Germline CDR1 reads KGHDR; CDR2 reads SFDVKD. The V end lost 5 bases, the J end lost 1 base, and 10 bases lay between the germline ends. The CDR3 spans 14 residues. CDR3 amino acids: CATSGNRANTEAFF. In DNA form, the CDR3 reads TGTGCCACCAGTGGGAACAGGGCGAACACTGAAGCTTTCTTT.

The chain carries TRBV29-1 and TRBJ2-7, with 10 bases lining up with TRBD2. J lost 9 bases, V lost 7 bases, and 12 bases had no gene match. This CDR3 is 13 amino acids long. Germline V gene sequence: CDR1 SQVTM, CDR2 ANQGSEA. The CDR3 spells CSGERVAGGGQYF. The CDR3 region has the DNA TGCAGCGGGGAACGGGTAGCGGGAGGAGGGCAGTACTTC.

The chain is built from TRBV2 and TRBJ2-3, with TRBD2 matching over 14 bases. The CDR3 extends over 16 amino acids. Germline V gene data show CDR1 as SNHLY and CDR2 as FYNNEI. Germline trimming cut 6 bases from V and 7 bases from J; bases unmatched to any gene: 9. The CDR3 coding sequence is TGTGCCAGCAGAGCCCGGACTAGCGGGGGGAGGAATACGCAGTATTTT. It translates to CASRARTSGGRNTQYF. Supplemented by reference TRBV2 and TRBJ2-3, the full variable domain reads EPEVTQTPSHQVTQMGQEVILRCVPISNHLYFYWYRQILGQKVEFLVSFYNNEISEKSEIFDDQFSVERPDGSNFTLKIRSTKLEDSAMYFCASRARTSGGRNTQYFGPGTRLTVL.

In the case of this clone: At one end the junction does not follow the germline gene, possibly because of a read error. The chain combines TRBV28 with TRBJ1-1; D remains unclear. Per the germline V gene, CDR1 is MDHEN and CDR2 is SYDVKM. The CDR3 spans 13 residues. In nucleotides, the CDR3 is TGTGCCAGCAGTTTAGCGGGGAACGCTGAAGCTTTCTTT. The encoded protein is CASSLAGNAEAFF.